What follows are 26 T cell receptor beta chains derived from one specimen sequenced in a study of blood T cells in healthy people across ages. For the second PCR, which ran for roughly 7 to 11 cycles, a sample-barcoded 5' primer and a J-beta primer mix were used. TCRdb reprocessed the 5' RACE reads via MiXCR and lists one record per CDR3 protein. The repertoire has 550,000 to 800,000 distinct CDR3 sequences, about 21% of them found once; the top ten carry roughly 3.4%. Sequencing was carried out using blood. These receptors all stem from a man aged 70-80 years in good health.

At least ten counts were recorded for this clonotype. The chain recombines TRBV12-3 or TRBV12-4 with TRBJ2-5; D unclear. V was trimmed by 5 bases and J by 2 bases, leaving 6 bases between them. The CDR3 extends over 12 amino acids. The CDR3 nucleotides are TGTGCCAGCAGTCGCAAACAAGAGACCCAGTACTTC. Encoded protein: CASSRKQETQYF.

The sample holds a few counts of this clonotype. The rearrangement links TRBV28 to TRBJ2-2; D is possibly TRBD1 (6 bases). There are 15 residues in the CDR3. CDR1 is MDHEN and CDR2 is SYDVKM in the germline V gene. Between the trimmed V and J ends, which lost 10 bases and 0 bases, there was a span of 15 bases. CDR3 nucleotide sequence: TGTGCCACCGGCAGGGGCGGTTCGAACACCGGGGAGCTGTTTTTT. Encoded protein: CATGRGGSNTGELFF.

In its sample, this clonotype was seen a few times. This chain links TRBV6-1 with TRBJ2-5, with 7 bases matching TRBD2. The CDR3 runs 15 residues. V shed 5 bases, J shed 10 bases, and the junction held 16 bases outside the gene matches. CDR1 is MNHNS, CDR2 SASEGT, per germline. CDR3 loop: CASSFREASAGDQYF. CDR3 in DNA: TGTGCCAGCAGTTTCCGGGAGGCCTCAGCGGGTGACCAGTACTTC.

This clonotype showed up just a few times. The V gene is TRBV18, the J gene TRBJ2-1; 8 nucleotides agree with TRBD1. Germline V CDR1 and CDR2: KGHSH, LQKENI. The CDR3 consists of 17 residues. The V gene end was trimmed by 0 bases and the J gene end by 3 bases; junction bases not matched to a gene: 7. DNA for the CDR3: TGTGCCAGCTCACCACCGACCGGGACAGGAAGCTACAATGAGCAGTTCTTC. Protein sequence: CASSPPTGTGSYNEQFF.

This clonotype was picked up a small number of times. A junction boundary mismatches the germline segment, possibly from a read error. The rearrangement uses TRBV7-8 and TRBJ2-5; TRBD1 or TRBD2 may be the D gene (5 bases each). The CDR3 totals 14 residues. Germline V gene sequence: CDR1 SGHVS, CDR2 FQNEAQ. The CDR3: CARSRGRSQETQYF. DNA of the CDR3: TGTGCCCGCAGCCGGGGACGATCACAAGAGACCCAGTACTTC.

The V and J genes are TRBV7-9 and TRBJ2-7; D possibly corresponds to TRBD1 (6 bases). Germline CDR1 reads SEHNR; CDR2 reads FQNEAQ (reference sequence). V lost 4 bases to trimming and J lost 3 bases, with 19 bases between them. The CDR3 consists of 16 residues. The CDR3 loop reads CASSSDPGGSGYEQYF. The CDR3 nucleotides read TGTGCCAGCAGCTCGGACCCTGGGGGCTCCGGCTACGAGCAGTACTTC. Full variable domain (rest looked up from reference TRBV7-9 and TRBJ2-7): DTGVSQNPRHKITKRGQNVTFRCDPISEHNRLYWYRQTLGQGPEFLTYFQNEAQLEKSRLLSDRFSAERPKGSFSTLEIQRTEQGDSAMYLCASSSDPGGSGYEQYFGPGTRLTVT.

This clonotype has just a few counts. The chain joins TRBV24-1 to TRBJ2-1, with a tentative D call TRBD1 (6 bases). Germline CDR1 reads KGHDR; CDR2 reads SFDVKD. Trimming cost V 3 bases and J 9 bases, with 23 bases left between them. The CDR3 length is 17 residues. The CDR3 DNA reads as TGTGCCACCAGTGATAGTGGGGGTCAGGGGACGAGGAGTGAGCAGTTCTTC. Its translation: CATSDSGGQGTRSEQFF.

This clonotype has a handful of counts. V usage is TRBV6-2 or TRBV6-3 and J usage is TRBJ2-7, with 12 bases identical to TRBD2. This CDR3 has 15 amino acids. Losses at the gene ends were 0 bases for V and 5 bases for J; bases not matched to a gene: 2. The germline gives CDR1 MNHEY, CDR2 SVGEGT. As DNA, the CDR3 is TGTGCCAGCAGTTACTCGCGACTAGCGGGAGACGAGCAGTACTTC. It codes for CASSYSRLAGDEQYF.

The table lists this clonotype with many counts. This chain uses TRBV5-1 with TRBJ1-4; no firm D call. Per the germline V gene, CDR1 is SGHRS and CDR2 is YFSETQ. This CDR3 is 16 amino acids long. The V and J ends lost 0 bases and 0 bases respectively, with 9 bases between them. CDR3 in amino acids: CASSLGDYTTNEKLFF. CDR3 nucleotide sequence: TGCGCCAGCAGCTTGGGGGATTATACAACTAATGAAAAACTGTTTTTT.

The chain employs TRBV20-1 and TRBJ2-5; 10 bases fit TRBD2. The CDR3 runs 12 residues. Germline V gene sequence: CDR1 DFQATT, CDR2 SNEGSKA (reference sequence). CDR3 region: CSGTSEKETQYF. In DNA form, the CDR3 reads TGCAGCGGGACTAGCGAGAAAGAGACCCAGTACTTC.

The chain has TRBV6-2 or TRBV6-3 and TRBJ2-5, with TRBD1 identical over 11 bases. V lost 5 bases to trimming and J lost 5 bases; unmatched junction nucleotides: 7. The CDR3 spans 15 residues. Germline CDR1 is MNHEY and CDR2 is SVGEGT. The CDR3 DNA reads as TGTGCCAGCAGTCCGGGACAGGGGGATCGGGAGACCCAGTACTTC. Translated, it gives CASSPGQGDRETQYF.

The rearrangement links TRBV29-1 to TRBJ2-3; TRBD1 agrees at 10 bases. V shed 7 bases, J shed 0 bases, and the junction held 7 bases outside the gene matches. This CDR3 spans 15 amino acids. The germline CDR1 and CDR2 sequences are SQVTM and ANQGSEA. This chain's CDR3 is CSGRGTGASTDTQYF. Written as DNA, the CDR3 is TGCAGCGGCAGGGGGACAGGGGCTAGCACAGATACGCAGTATTTT.

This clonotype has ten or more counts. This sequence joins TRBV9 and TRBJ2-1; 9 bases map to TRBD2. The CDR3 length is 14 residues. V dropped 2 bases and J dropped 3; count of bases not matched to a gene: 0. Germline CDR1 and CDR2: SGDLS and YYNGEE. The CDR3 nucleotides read TGTGCCAGCAGCGTTAGCGGGAGCTACAATGAGCAGTTCTTC. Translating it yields CASSVSGSYNEQFF.

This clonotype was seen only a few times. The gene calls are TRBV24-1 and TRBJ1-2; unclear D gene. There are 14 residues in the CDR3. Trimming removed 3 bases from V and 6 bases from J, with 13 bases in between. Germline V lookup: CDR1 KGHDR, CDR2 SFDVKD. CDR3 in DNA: TGTGCCACCAGTGATCGTGACCGGGTTCATGGCTACACCTTC. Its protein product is CATSDRDRVHGYTF.

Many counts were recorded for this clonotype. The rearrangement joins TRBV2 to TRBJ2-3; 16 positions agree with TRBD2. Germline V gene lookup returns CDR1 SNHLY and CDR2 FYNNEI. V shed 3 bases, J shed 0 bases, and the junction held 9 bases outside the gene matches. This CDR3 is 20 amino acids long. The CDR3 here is CASSEPGLAGGIPSTDTQYF. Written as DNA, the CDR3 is TGTGCCAGCAGTGAGCCGGGACTAGCGGGAGGGATCCCTAGCACAGATACGCAGTATTTT.

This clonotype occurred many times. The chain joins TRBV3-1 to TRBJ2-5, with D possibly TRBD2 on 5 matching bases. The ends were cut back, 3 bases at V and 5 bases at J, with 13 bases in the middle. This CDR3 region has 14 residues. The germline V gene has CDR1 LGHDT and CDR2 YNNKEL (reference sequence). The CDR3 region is CASSQSGPAETQYF. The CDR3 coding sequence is TGTGCCAGCAGCCAGAGCGGACCTGCCGAGACCCAGTACTTC.

The chain's CDR3 is CASSYSGQGYVNEQFF. CDR3 DNA sequence: TGTGCCAGCAGTTATTCGGGACAGGGTTATGTGAATGAGCAGTTCTTC. V is TRBV6-6 and J is TRBJ2-1; 9 bases line up with TRBD1. Unmatched junction bases numbered 10, after V lost 3 bases and J lost 7 bases. This CDR3 region has 16 residues. Germline V gene sequence: CDR1 MNHNY, CDR2 SVGAGI (reference sequence).

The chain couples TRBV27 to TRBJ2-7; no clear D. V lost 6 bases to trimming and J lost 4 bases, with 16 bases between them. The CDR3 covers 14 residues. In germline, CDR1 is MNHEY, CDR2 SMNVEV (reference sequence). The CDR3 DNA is TGTGCCAGCAGCTCCGACCCCTGGTCGTACGAGCAGTACTTC. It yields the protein CASSSDPWSYEQYF.

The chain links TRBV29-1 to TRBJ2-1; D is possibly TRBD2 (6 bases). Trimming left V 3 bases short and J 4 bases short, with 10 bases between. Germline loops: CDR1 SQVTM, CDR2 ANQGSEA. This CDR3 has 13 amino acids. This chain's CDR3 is CSVERGRYNEQFF. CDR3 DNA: TGCAGCGTTGAGCGGGGAAGATACAATGAGCAGTTCTTC.

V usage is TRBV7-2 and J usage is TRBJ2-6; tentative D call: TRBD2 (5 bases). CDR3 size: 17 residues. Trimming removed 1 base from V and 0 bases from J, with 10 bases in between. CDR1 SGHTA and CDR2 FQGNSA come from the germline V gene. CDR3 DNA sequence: TGTGCCAGCAGCTTAGGTGCGGGCATCTCTGGGGCCAACGTCCTGACTTTC. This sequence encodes CASSLGAGISGANVLTF.

CDR3 sequence reads: CAISQGADDYGYTF. CDR3 bases: TGTGCCATCAGTCAGGGGGCAGACGACTATGGCTACACCTTC. The V gene is TRBV10-3, the J gene TRBJ1-2, with 8 positions matching TRBD1. Per germline, CDR1 ENHRY and CDR2 SYGVKD. The trim removed 5 bases at V and 3 bases at J, leaving 5 bases unmatched. The CDR3 sequence is 14 residues long.

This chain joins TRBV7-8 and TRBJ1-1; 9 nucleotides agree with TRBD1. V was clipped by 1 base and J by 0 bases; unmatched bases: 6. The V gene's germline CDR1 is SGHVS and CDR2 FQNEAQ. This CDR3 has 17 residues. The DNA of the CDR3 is TGTGCCAGCAGCTTAGACAGGGGGCAAGGAATGAACACTGAAGCTTTCTTT. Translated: CASSLDRGQGMNTEAFF. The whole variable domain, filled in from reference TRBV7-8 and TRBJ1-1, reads GAGVSQSPRYKVAKRGQDVALRCDPISGHVSLFWYQQALGQGPEFLTYFQNEAQLDKSGLPSDRFFAERPEGSVSTLKIQRTQQEDSAVYLCASSLDRGQGMNTEAFFGQGTRLTVV.

Here the CDR3 DNA reads TGTGCCAGCAGCCCTTCTAACCAGGGGCCATATCAGCCCCAGCATTTT. Its translation: CASSPSNQGPYQPQHF. The chain uses TRBV7-2 and TRBJ1-5, with TRBD1 as a possible D gene (6 bases). CDR3 length equals 16 residues. Germline V gene data show CDR1 as SGHTA and CDR2 as FQGNSA. With 5 bases removed from V and 5 bases from J, the gap between germline ends came to 19 bases.

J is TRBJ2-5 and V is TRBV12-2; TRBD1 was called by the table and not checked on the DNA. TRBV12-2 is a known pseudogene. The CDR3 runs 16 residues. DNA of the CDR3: TGTGCAAGTCGCTTAGCCACGCCCTTTCCCGAAGAGACCCAGTACTTC. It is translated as CASRLATPFPEETQYF.

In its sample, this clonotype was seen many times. CDR3 region: CASSYGGNTGELFF. Written as DNA, the CDR3 is TGTGCCAGCAGTTATGGGGGAAACACCGGGGAGCTGTTTTTT. The chain uses TRBV6-5 and TRBJ2-2, with D possibly being TRBD1 or TRBD2 (5 bases each). V lost 3 bases, J lost 2 bases, and 7 bases lay in between. This CDR3 has 14 residues. Germline V lookup: CDR1 MNHEY, CDR2 SVGAGI.

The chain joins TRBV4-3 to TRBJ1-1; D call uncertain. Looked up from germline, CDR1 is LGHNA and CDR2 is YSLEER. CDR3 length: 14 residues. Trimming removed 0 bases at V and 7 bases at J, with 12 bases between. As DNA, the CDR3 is TGCGCCAGCAGCCAAGATCAGCGGCGGGGTGAAGCTTTCTTT. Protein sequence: CASSQDQRRGEAFF.